Below are 23 T cell receptor beta chains sequenced from a single sample in a study of blood T cells in healthy people across ages. Sample-barcoded 5' priming and a J-beta primer mix drove a second PCR of about 7 to 12 cycles. From the 5' RACE reads, TCRdb called clonotypes with MiXCR, one entry per CDR3 protein. The sample shows over 700,000 distinct CDR3 sequences, roughly 50% of them seen only once. Sequenced material: blood. The receptors were sampled from a man older than 75 in good health.

The chain has TRBV6-5 and TRBJ2-7; 7 bases match TRBD1. V was pared by 7 bases and J by 4 bases, with 10 bases of the junction left unmatched. The CDR3 extends over 14 amino acids. Looked up from germline, CDR1 is MNHEY and CDR2 is SVGAGI. The DNA for the CDR3 is TGTGCCAGCAACCCACCGGGGACAGCTTACGAGCAGTACTTC. Protein: CASNPPGTAYEQYF.

V usage is TRBV20-1 and J usage is TRBJ2-1; 10 bases fit TRBD2. The CDR3 extends over 14 amino acids. Trimming cost V 6 bases and J 7 bases; bases outside gene matches: 9. Germline V gives CDR1 DFQATT, CDR2 SNEGSKA (reference sequence). CDR3 DNA sequence: TGCAGTGCCCCCTCGAGCGGGAGGGGGAATGAGCAGTTCTTC. Translated: CSAPSSGRGNEQFF.

This clonotype was seen just once. J is TRBJ2-1 and V is TRBV5-1; D call uncertain. This CDR3 has 16 amino acids. V lost 6 bases to trimming and J lost 2 bases, with 18 bases between them. Per germline, CDR1 SGHRS and CDR2 YFSETQ. CDR3: CASTRGEASAYNEQFF. The CDR3 DNA follows: TGCGCCAGCACCCGAGGAGAGGCGTCGGCCTACAATGAGCAGTTCTTC.

This rearrangement joins TRBV7-6 to TRBJ2-1; 8 bases fit TRBD2. The CDR3 covers 13 residues. The V segment lost 5 bases and the J segment 8 bases; nucleotides outside the gene matches: 5. In germline, CDR1 is SGHVS, CDR2 FNYEAQ. The CDR3 reads CASSPRTSYEQFF. The CDR3 region has the DNA TGTGCCAGCAGCCCGCGGACTAGCTATGAGCAGTTCTTC.

The rearrangement links TRBV20-1 to TRBJ2-5; TRBD2 aligns across 11 bases. The CDR3 runs to 19 residues. Trimming removed 0 bases from V and 0 bases from J; junction bases left unmatched: 12. The germline gives CDR1 DFQATT, CDR2 SNEGSKA (reference sequence). The chain's CDR3 is CSARDWRLAGPDNQETQYF. As DNA, the CDR3 is TGCAGTGCTAGAGATTGGCGACTAGCGGGACCAGACAACCAAGAGACCCAGTACTTC.

CDR3 amino acids: CASSSLKTSGRLNEQFF. CDR3 nucleotide sequence: TGTGCCAGCAGTTCTTTAAAGACTAGCGGGAGGCTGAATGAGCAGTTCTTC. V is TRBV27 and J is TRBJ2-1; the match to TRBD2 covers 13 bases. CDR1 is MNHEY, CDR2 SMNVEV, per germline (reference sequence). The CDR3 extends over 17 amino acids. J was trimmed by 7 bases and V by 4 bases; bases with no gene match: 10.

This chain joins TRBV7-2 and TRBJ1-2, with D possibly being TRBD1 (5 bases). CDR1 and CDR2 from the germline V gene are SGHTA and FQGNSA. The CDR3 totals 15 residues. Trimming cost V 2 bases and J 2 bases, with 12 bases left between them. The CDR3: CASSLQGGNNYGYTF. In DNA form, the CDR3 reads TGTGCCAGCAGCTTACAGGGAGGGAACAACTATGGCTACACCTTC.

This clonotype was detected only a few times. The chain carries TRBV27 and TRBJ2-3; TRBD2 is a possible D gene (5 bases). The CDR3 runs to 15 residues. Trimming removed 4 bases from V and 14 bases from J, with 25 bases in between. Germline-derived CDR1 and CDR2 are MNHEY and SMNVEV (reference sequence). CDR3 sequence reads: CASSSPGLGYRYAYF. CDR3 nucleotides: TGTGCCAGCAGTTCCCCCGGACTGGGGTACAGATACGCGTATTTT.

This clonotype was observed many times. V usage is TRBV20-1 and J usage is TRBJ2-1, with TRBD2 matching over 14 bases. V lost 0 bases and J lost 10; bases outside the gene matches: 8. CDR1 and CDR2 from the germline V gene are DFQATT and SNEGSKA (reference sequence). The CDR3 has 16 residues. The CDR3 loop is CSARDLGTSGRQEQFF. CDR3 bases: TGCAGTGCTAGAGATTTAGGGACTAGCGGGAGACAGGAGCAGTTCTTC.

This sequence joins TRBV6-1 and TRBJ2-5; 10 bases fit TRBD2. Germline V gene data show CDR1 as MNHNS and CDR2 as SASEGT. The CDR3 has 17 amino acids. Trimming cost V 7 bases and J 2 bases; bases outside gene matches: 13. CDR3 nucleotide sequence: TGTGCCAGCACCAACGCGCTAGCGGGAGCCGGGCAAGAGACCCAGTACTTC. Translation gives CASTNALAGAGQETQYF.

This sequence joins TRBV20-1 and TRBJ2-1, with 11 bases fitting TRBD2. Germline lookup yields CDR1 DFQATT and CDR2 SNEGSKA (reference sequence). The CDR3 runs to 15 residues. The J segment lost 7 bases and the V segment lost 1 base, leaving 6 bases of the junction unmatched. CDR3 nucleotides: TGCAGTGCTAGAGTACTAGCGGGAGTAGGTAATGAGCAGTTCTTC. It codes for CSARVLAGVGNEQFF.

The rearrangement uses TRBV5-1 and TRBJ2-7, with TRBD1 identical over 10 bases. Per germline, CDR1 SGHRS and CDR2 YFSETQ. CDR3 size: 16 residues. With V trimmed by 4 bases and J by 4 bases, 11 bases remained unmatched. The chain's CDR3 is CASSPVPGQGLYEQYF. The CDR3 nucleotides are TGCGCCAGCAGCCCGGTACCGGGACAGGGGCTTTACGAGCAGTACTTC.

CDR3 residues: CSARDSTGASYEQYF. CDR3 sequence (DNA): TGCAGTGCTAGAGATAGCACGGGAGCTTCCTACGAGCAGTACTTC. This chain uses TRBV20-1 with TRBJ2-7; TRBD2 might be the D (6 bases). The CDR3 consists of 15 residues. Trimming left V 0 bases short and J 1 base short, with 13 bases between. The germline CDR1 and CDR2 sequences are DFQATT and SNEGSKA (reference sequence).

This clonotype was observed a few times. J is TRBJ2-7 and V is TRBV7-9; tentative D call: TRBD2 (5 bases). The CDR3 consists of 15 residues. In germline, CDR1 is SEHNR, CDR2 FQNEAQ (reference sequence). With 7 bases removed from V and 0 bases from J, the gap between germline ends came to 16 bases. The CDR3 is CASTPRGTYSYEQYF. CDR3 DNA sequence: TGTGCCAGCACCCCTCGGGGAACGTACTCCTACGAGCAGTACTTC.

This chain links TRBV6-1 with TRBJ2-4; D gene ambiguous. The end of the DNA fits TRBJ2-7 better, so the J call may be wrong. Germline V CDR1 and CDR2: MNHNS, SASEGT. The CDR3 length is 13 residues. The CDR3: CASSEAGYYEQYF. The CDR3 DNA sequence: TGTGCCAGCAGTGAAGCGGGGTACTACGAGCAGTACTTC.

The J gene is TRBJ2-7, the V gene TRBV6-1; TRBD1 agrees at 9 bases. The CDR3 runs 17 residues. V dropped 6 bases and J dropped 2; count of bases not matched to a gene: 14. Germline lookup yields CDR1 MNHNS and CDR2 SASEGT. In DNA, the CDR3 is TGTGCCAGCAGGCAATTTGGTCCCCGACAGGGGGCCTACGAGCAGTACTTC. Translating it yields CASRQFGPRQGAYEQYF.

The chain employs TRBV5-1 and TRBJ2-1, with D possibly being TRBD2 (5 bases). The CDR3 totals 13 residues. Deletions cut 4 bases from V and 2 bases from J, with 7 bases between. CDR1 and CDR2 from the germline V gene are SGHRS and YFSETQ. CDR3 nucleotide sequence: TGCGCCAGCAGCGGGAGCCCCTACAATGAGCAGTTCTTC. This codes for CASSGSPYNEQFF.

This clonotype was detected ten times or more. In nucleotides, the CDR3 is TGTGCCAGCAGCGTGGAGGATACGCAGTATTTT. It specifies CASSVEDTQYF. This chain uses TRBV9 with TRBJ2-3, with D unclear. The CDR3 consists of 11 residues. Germline CDR1 SGDLS, CDR2 YYNGEE. Trimming pared 2 bases from V and 6 bases from J, leaving 4 bases between.

The gene calls are TRBV3-1 and TRBJ2-1; 7 nucleotides line up with TRBD2. Germline V gene data show CDR1 as LGHDT and CDR2 as YNNKEL (reference sequence). V was clipped by 4 bases and J by 12 bases; unmatched bases: 18. CDR3 length: 16 amino acids. The CDR3 spells CASSPSTIGRFEGQFF. The CDR3 bases are TGTGCCAGCAGCCCTTCGACTATCGGGAGGTTCGAGGGGCAGTTCTTC.

This clonotype was recorded a few times. The chain links TRBV3-1 to TRBJ1-6; TRBD1 aligns across 9 bases. V dropped 2 bases and J dropped 10; count of bases not matched to a gene: 6. This CDR3 region has 15 residues. Germline CDR1 and CDR2: LGHDT and YNNKEL (reference sequence). As DNA, the CDR3 is TGTGCCAGCAGCCAAAAGACAGGGGGAGGCTCACCCCTCCACTTT. Translating it yields CASSQKTGGGSPLHF.

The V gene is TRBV5-1, the J gene TRBJ2-1; the D call may be TRBD1 or TRBD2 (5 bases each). The length of the CDR3 is 16 residues. V shed 4 bases and J shed 0 bases, with 14 bases lying between them. Per germline, CDR1 SGHRS and CDR2 YFSETQ. The CDR3 DNA reads as TGCGCCAGCAGCGGTCCGGGACCCCGCTCCTACAATGAGCAGTTCTTC. Protein product: CASSGPGPRSYNEQFF.

The chain is built from TRBV7-2 and TRBJ1-1; tentative D call: TRBD1 (6 bases). The germline V and J ends were trimmed by 0 bases and 8 bases, with 10 bases remaining between them. This CDR3 is built from 13 residues. The germline gives CDR1 SGHTA, CDR2 FQGNSA. CDR3 amino acids: CASSLARGQEAFF. The CDR3 DNA reads TGTGCCAGCAGCTTAGCGCGTGGACAGGAAGCTTTCTTT.

This chain joins TRBV11-2 and TRBJ1-3; D not resolved. The CDR3 totals 13 residues. Germline CDR1 and CDR2: SGHAT and FQNNGV. Trimming removed 5 bases from V and 4 bases from J, with 9 bases in between. The CDR3 reads CASSALTGNTIYF. CDR3 DNA: TGTGCCAGCAGCGCACTTACAGGAAACACCATATATTTT.